This note documents a single TCR beta chain sequence. It lacks a known antigen. No base qualities exist here, and no much larger clone lies one base off it. Naive CD8 T cell libraries were made from around 18,000 to 910,000 sorted cells using 10%, 30% or 50% of purified RNA. Naive CD8 T cells, defined as CD8+CD4-CCR7+CD45RA+, were FACS-sorted into RLT Plus buffer on a BD FACSAria II. To test detection sensitivity, Jurkat RNA equivalent to more than 8 TCR copies was spiked into samples of about 19,000-1,000,000 naive CD8 T cells. CD8 T cells were enriched with RosetteSep CD8+ T Cell Enrichment Cocktail and Ficoll-Paque, followed by ACK red cell lysis. These data come from a study of molecular identifiers for immune sequencing clone quantification (dated by TCRdb to 2016 to 2019). At the level of the whole study: For a replicate experiment, RNA from approximately 20,000 or 100,000 naive CD8 T cells was divided into five aliquots, of which four were sequenced. The study was a methods study using CD8 T cells to benchmark molecular-identifier clustering-based TCR repertoire sequencing (MIDCIRS) and TCR RNA copy counting. What the authors observed across the whole study: Highly expanded clone sizes could be underestimated because identical TCR molecules may share a barcode. Spiked-in Jurkat TCR RNA equivalent to a single cell was reported to be detectable even among approximately 900,000 naive CD8 T cells. Without barcode sub-clustering, chimeric consensus sequences inflated TCR diversity; chimeras reached as high as 47%. Modeling indicated roughly 3.2 TCR RNA copies recovered per cell, compared with roughly 10 by digital PCR, which implies a capture efficiency of around 31%. Clones above 20 RNA copies held over 98% of molecules in CMV-specific effector cells but under 1% in naive cells. Naive libraries contained spiked-in Jurkat TCR RNA (roughly ten copies' worth), which is not part of the donor repertoire.

Measured from the cysteine to the phenylalanine, the CDR3 is 12 residues long. Of all the DNA, just the CDR3 is kept, 36 bases in frame from base 1. According to the germline V gene, CDR1 reads SGHDN and CDR2 reads FVKESK. Between the V and J ends, shortened by 5 bases and 4 bases respectively, the junction contains 8 bases. Library prep was done by PCR. The sequencer was a NextSeq 500. Preparation of bulk TCR libraries followed a previously described approach, with the TCR primers listed in Table S5. The Qiagen AllPrep DNA/RNA kit was used to purify total RNA. Before analysis, reads from multiple sequencing runs of the same library were pooled. From the authors' description of their analysis: Reads were retained only if an exact TCR constant sequence was present, and the retained reads were trimmed to 150 nt and grouped according to their 12-nt molecular barcodes. Reads inside each barcode group were sub-clustered using a 15% Levenshtein threshold, and a quality-weighted consensus sequence was constructed for each RNA molecule. Non-functional sequences were removed, as were lower-count sequences one edit away from another. Barcode sub-clusters with fewer than 20% of the maximum read count were removed, based on fitting two negative binomial distributions. TCRdb's own reprocessing of the public reads used fastp at Q25 and MiXCR and kept productive beta chains. Each record represents a unique CDR3 protein, reported with the most common genes and DNA among its rows. The V and J calls come from TCRdb's annotation, not from the publication. The sample table contains about 630,000 distinct CDR3 sequences; only one count was recorded for around 25% of them. About 0.78% of the sample belongs to the ten largest clones.

The clonotype comes from a human donor in good health. Some libraries in this study had Jurkat cell RNA spiked in. The sample was naive CD8+ T cells from blood, with Jurkat cell RNA spiked in. Explained via the paper, the cell subset or site label denotes: FACS-sorted CD8+CD4-CCR7+CD45RA+ naive T cells. The chain is made from TRBV14 and TRBJ1-1; a tentative D match to TRBD1 spans 5 bases. This receptor carries the CDR3 CASSAQGTEAFF. The base sequence is TGTGCCAGCAGCGCGCAGGGCACTGAAGCTTTCTTT.